Listed below are T cell receptor beta chains from one sample, sequenced in a study of T cell repertoires in cytomegalovirus infection. TCRdb passed the reads through MiXCR, listing each CDR3 protein once. In the table there are just over 300,000 distinct CDR3 sequences, roughly 16% of which are singletons. Sequencing used PBMCs. The receptors were gathered from a human donor in good health (CMV status not recorded). Some clones in this sample may be carry-over from other donors' samples. Each CDR3 is given with its conserved first and last residue. A D gene is named only where the DNA matches it firmly. The size of a clone is reported for some rows only, either as once, few or many, or as a class for expanded clones.

d_call | clone_size | j_call | v_call | cdr3_nt | cdr3_aa
NA | few | TRBJ1-3 | TRBV20-1 | TGCAGTGCCAGAGACAGTTCCTCTGGAAACACCATATATTTT | CSARDSSSGNTIYF
NA | many | TRBJ2-1 | TRBV7-2 | TGTGCCAGCAGCTCACCGACAGTTGTAAGGGAAAACGGGCAAGGCAATGAGCAGTTCTTC | CASSSPTVVRENGQGNEQFF
NA | NA | TRBJ2-3 | TRBV7-2 | TGTGCCAGCAGCTTAGCGGGGATCACAGATACGCAGTATTTT | CASSLAGITDTQYF
TRBD1 | many | TRBJ1-3 | TRBV7-9 | TGTGCCAGCAGCTTAGCACAGGGGGCCCCTGGAAACACCATATATTTT | CASSLAQGAPGNTIYF
TRBD2 | many | TRBJ2-2 | TRBV7-6 | TGTGCCAGCAGCCCGGGACTAGCGGGCACCGGGGAGCTGTTTTTT | CASSPGLAGTGELFF
NA | NA | TRBJ2-2 | TRBV12-3/TRBV12-4 | TGTGCCAGGAGATCGAACACCGGGGAGCTGTTTTTT | CARRSNTGELFF
TRBD1 | few | TRBJ1-2 | TRBV20-1 | TGCAGCGGTCTACAGGGGGCAAACTATGGCTACACCTTC | CSGLQGANYGYTF
TRBD1 | NA | TRBJ2-6 | TRBV29-1 | TGCAGCGTTGGACAGGGGGGGAGCTCTGGGGCCAACGTCCTGACTTTC | CSVGQGGSSGANVLTF
NA | few | TRBJ2-1 | TRBV19 | TGTGCCAGTAGTATAGCACCTAGAGGAAGTGAGCAGTTCTTC | CASSIAPRGSEQFF
NA | NA | TRBJ1-1 | TRBV5-1 | TGCGCCAGCAGCTGGACAGTCCCGAACACTGAAGCTTTCTTT | CASSWTVPNTEAFF
NA | many | TRBJ2-5 | TRBV12-3/TRBV12-4 | TGTGCCAGCAGTTTAGCCAGGGGTGGCAGGACCCTCCAAGAGACCCAGTACTTC | CASSLARGGRTLQETQYF
TRBD1 | NA | TRBJ2-7 | TRBV25-1 | TGTGCCAGCAGCGAGGACAGGCCTGGCTACGAGCAGTACTTC | CASSEDRPGYEQYF
TRBD2 | NA | TRBJ2-7 | TRBV6-2/TRBV6-3 | TGTGCCAGCAGTTACTTTCTAGCGGATACCTACGAGCAGTACTTC | CASSYFLADTYEQYF
NA | many | TRBJ1-6 | TRBV7-2 | TGTGCCAGCAGCGACGACGGATCTCTGACACCCCTCCACTTT | CASSDDGSLTPLHF
NA | NA | TRBJ2-7 | TRBV6-4 | TGTGCCAGCAGTGTGGGCCCGGGGGCTTACGAGCAGTACTTC | CASSVGPGAYEQYF
TRBD1 | few | TRBJ2-5 | TRBV6-6 | TGTGCCAGCAGTTCCCTCAGGGGGTTCCAAGAGACCCAGTACTTC | CASSSLRGFQETQYF
NA | NA | TRBJ1-2 | TRBV25-1 | TGTGCCAGCAGTGAACGGTCCGCCCCCAACTATGGCTACACCTTC | CASSERSAPNYGYTF
TRBD2 | few | TRBJ2-1 | TRBV2 | TGTGCCAGCAGTGAACAAGCGGGGGGGTTTTACAATGAGCAGTTCTTC | CASSEQAGGFYNEQFF
TRBD2 | few | TRBJ2-7 | TRBV20-1 | TGCAGTGCTAGAGATGTTGCTAGCGGGGGCCACGAGCAGTACTTC | CSARDVASGGHEQYF
NA | few | TRBJ1-6 | TRBV20-1 | TGCAGTGCTAGTCACAGCCGAAGCTCCTATAATTCACCCCTCCACTTT | CSASHSRSSYNSPLHF
TRBD1 | few | TRBJ1-5 | TRBV20-1 | TGCAGTGCATGGACAGGGGAAAGTTTTCAGCCCCAGCATTTT | CSAWTGESFQPQHF
NA | NA | TRBJ2-7 | TRBV2 | TGTGCCAGCCGGGCGGGGAACGAGCAGTACTTC | CASRAGNEQYF
TRBD2 | NA | TRBJ2-1 | TRBV10-3 | TGTGCCATCAGTGAGTCGTCCCTAGCGGGGGACAACTCCTACAATGAGCAGTTCTTC | CAISESSLAGDNSYNEQFF
NA | NA | TRBJ2-5 | TRBV28 | TGTGCCAGCAGTCCCTCCCATGGGGCCCTTTCAGGCGAGACCCAGTACTTC | CASSPSHGALSGETQYF
NA | few | TRBJ1-4 | TRBV2 | TGTGCCAGCAAACGTTTAGGGACGGAAAAACTGTTTTTT | CASKRLGTEKLFF
TRBD2 | many | TRBJ2-1 | TRBV7-2 | TGTGCCAGCAGCCGGCCCCAGACTAGCGGGGGGCCCCGTAATGCCAATGAGCAGTTCTTC | CASSRPQTSGGPRNANEQFF
NA | once | TRBJ1-6 | TRBV5-1 | TGCGCCAGCAGCTCCCGGGAAGGTGATAATTCACCCCTCCACTTT | CASSSREGDNSPLHF
NA | few | TRBJ2-1 | TRBV24-1 | TGTGCCACCAGTGATTTTCGTCAGGGCCACAATGAGCAGTTCTTC | CATSDFRQGHNEQFF
TRBD2 | NA | TRBJ2-3 | TRBV3-1 | TGTGCCAGCAGCTATAGCGGGGTGACAGATACGCAGTATTTT | CASSYSGVTDTQYF
NA | NA | TRBJ2-7 | TRBV6-2/TRBV6-3 | TGTGCCAGCAGTGATCTAGGGGGGAACTCCTACGAGCAGTACTTC | CASSDLGGNSYEQYF
NA | many | TRBJ2-7 | TRBV11-2 | TGTGCCAGCAGCTTAGGGGTACCTGACCTCTACGAGCAGTACTTC | CASSLGVPDLYEQYF
NA | NA | TRBJ1-6 | TRBV20-1 | TGCAGTGCCTCGTTAGCACAGTATAATTCACCCCTCCACTTT | CSASLAQYNSPLHF
NA | few | TRBJ2-5 | TRBV6-6 | TGTGCCAGCAGCCGGGATGTGGAGACCCAGTACTTC | CASSRDVETQYF
TRBD1 | NA | TRBJ1-6 | TRBV7-9 | TGTGCCAGCAGCAATCAGGGACAGCTCGATTCACCCCTCCACTTT | CASSNQGQLDSPLHF
NA | many | TRBJ1-4 | TRBV6-5 | TGTGCCAGCAGTCGTACCCCTGACGAAAAACTGTTTTTT | CASSRTPDEKLFF
NA | NA | TRBJ1-4 | TRBV12-3/TRBV12-4 | TGTGCCAGCAGTTTAGGGAGTATTAAGGAAAAACTGTTTTTT | CASSLGSIKEKLFF
NA | few | TRBJ2-1 | TRBV14 | TGTGCCAGCAGCCAAGGGCACCCAGCAAATCACAATGAGCAGTTCTTC | CASSQGHPANHNEQFF
TRBD1 | NA | TRBJ2-7 | TRBV11-2 | TGTGCCAGCAGCTACAGACAGGGGAGCTCCTACGAGCAGTACTTC | CASSYRQGSSYEQYF
NA | many | TRBJ1-6 | TRBV20-1 | TGCAGTGCTAGAGATGGGACCACAGGGAGCACCTATAATTCACCCCTCCACTTT | CSARDGTTGSTYNSPLHF
NA | NA | TRBJ2-1 | TRBV24-1 | TGTGCCACCAGTGATCTCAGCGTAGATGAGCAGTTCTTC | CATSDLSVDEQFF
TRBD2 | NA | TRBJ2-7 | TRBV20-1 | TGCAGTGCTAGGGCAGCGGGAGGATCCTACGAGCAGTACTTC | CSARAAGGSYEQYF